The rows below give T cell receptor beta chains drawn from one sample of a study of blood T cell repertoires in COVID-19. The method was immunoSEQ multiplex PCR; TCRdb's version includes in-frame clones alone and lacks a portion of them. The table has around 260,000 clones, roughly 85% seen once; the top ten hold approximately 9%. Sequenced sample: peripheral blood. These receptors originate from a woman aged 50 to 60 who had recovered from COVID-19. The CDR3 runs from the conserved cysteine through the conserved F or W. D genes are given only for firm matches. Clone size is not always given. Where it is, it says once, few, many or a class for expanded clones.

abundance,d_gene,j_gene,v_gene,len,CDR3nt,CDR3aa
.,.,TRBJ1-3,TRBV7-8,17,TGTGCCAGCAGCTTAGTATCTTGGAGATCCTCTGGAAACACCATATATTTT,CASSLVSWRSSGNTIYF
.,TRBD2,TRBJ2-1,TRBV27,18,TGTGCCAGCAGTTCCTCGGGACTAGCGGGAGGGCCATGGAATGAGCAGTTCTTC,CASSSSGLAGGPWNEQFF
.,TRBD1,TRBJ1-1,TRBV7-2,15,TGTGCCAGCAGCCTAGTTCCCGGGACAGGCAATGAAGCTTTCTTT,CASSLVPGTGNEAFF
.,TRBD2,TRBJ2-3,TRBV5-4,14,TGTGCCAGCAGCCCCCATGGGGGGGCAGATACGCAGTATTTT,CASSPHGGADTQYF
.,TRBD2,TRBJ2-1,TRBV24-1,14,TGTGCCACCAAGGCCAGCGGGGGAGACAATGAGCAGTTCTTC,CATKASGGDNEQFF
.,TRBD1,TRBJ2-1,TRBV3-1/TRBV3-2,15,TGTGCCAGCAGCTACCCGGGACAGGGTAGAGGTGAGCAGTTCTTC,CASSYPGQGRGEQFF
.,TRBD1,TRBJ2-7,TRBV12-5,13,TGTGCTAGTGGTTTAGGACAGGGCTACGAGCAGTACTTC,CASGLGQGYEQYF
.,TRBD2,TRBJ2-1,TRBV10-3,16,TGTGCCATCAGTGAAGACACTAGCGGGAGCTCCTATGAGCAGTTCTTC,CAISEDTSGSSYEQFF
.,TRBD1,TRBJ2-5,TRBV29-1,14,TGCAGCACCGGACAGGGGGGCGGTCAAGAGACCCAGTACTTC,CSTGQGGGQETQYF
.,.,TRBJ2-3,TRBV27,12,TGTGCCAGCAGCTCCCCCACAGATACGCAGTATTTT,CASSSPTDTQYF
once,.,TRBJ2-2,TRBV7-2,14,TGTGCCAGCAGCCGGATCGGGGGACCCGGGGAGCTGTTTTTT,CASSRIGGPGELFF
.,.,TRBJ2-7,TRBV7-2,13,TGTGCCAGCAGCCCCCTTTCCTCCTACGAGCAGTACTTC,CASSPLSSYEQYF
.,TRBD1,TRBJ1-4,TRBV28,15,TGTGCCAGCAGTTCACCGGGACAGCAAAATGAAAAACTGTTTTTT,CASSSPGQQNEKLFF
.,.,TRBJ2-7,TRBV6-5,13,TGTGCCAGCTGGGCAGGGGTGGACTACGAGCAGTACTTC,CASWAGVDYEQYF
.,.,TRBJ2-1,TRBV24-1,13,TGTGCCACCAGTGTGACAAATTACAATGAGCAGTTCTTC,CATSVTNYNEQFF
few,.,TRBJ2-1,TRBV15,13,TGTGCCACCAGCGGGCTTCGTTACAATGAGCAGTTCTTC,CATSGLRYNEQFF
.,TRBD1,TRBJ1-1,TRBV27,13,TGTGCCAGCAGTCCCAGGACAGGGCCTGAAGCTTTCTTT,CASSPRTGPEAFF
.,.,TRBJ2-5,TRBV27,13,TGTGCCAGCCGGGGGTGGGGGGTAGAGACCCAGTACTTC,CASRGWGVETQYF
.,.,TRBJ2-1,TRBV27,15,TGTGCCAGCGGCCCCGGGGTGGGACTGTGGTATGAGCAGTTCTTC,CASGPGVGLWYEQFF
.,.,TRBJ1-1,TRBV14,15,TGTGCCAGCAGCCTGTTCCAGGGTTTGGTCACTGAAGCTTTCTTT,CASSLFQGLVTEAFF
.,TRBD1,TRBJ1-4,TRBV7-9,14,TGTGCCAGCAGGACACAGGGGGGCGGTGAAAAACTGTTTTTT,CASRTQGGGEKLFF
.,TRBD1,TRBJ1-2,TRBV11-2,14,TGTGCCAGCAGCTTAAAGGGGGCAAGCTATGGCTACACCTTC,CASSLKGASYGYTF
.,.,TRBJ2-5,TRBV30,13,TGTGCCTGGAGTCCGGACACAATGGAGACCCAGTACTTC,CAWSPDTMETQYF
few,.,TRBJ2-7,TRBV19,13,TGTGCCAGTAGTTCGACAGGCGACTACGAGCAGTACTTC,CASSSTGDYEQYF
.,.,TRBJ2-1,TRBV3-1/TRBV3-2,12,TGTGCCAGCAAAGCCCCGAACAATGAGCAGTTCTTC,CASKAPNNEQFF
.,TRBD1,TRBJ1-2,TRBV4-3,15,TGCGCCAGCAGCCAAGAGACAGGGGGCGTATATGGCTACACCTTC,CASSQETGGVYGYTF
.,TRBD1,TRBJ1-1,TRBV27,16,TGTGCCAGCAGTTTGTCGACAGGGTCGGTTGGCACTGAAGCTTTCTTT,CASSLSTGSVGTEAFF
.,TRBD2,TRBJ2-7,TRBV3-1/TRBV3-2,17,TGTGCCAGCAGCCTGGGACTAGCGGGGGGTTATTCCTACGAGCAGTACTTC,CASSLGLAGGYSYEQYF
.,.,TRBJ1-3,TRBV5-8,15,TGTGCCAGCAGCTTGAGCGGGAGCTCTGGAAACACCATATATTTT,CASSLSGSSGNTIYF
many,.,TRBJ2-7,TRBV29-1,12,TGCAGCGTTGGGCCAGGGAAGTACGAGCAGTACTTC,CSVGPGKYEQYF
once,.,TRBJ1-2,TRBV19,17,TGTGCCAGTAGTTCCTCTAGCATTCCGGCCAATAACTATGGCTACACCTTC,CASSSSSIPANNYGYTF
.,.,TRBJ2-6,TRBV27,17,TGTGCCAGCAGTTCCGGGCTTAGGGGTTCTGGGGCCAACGTCCTGACTTTC,CASSSGLRGSGANVLTF
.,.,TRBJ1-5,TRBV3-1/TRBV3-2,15,TGTGCCAGCAGCCAATCATCAGGGCCACATTGGCCCCAGCATTTT,CASSQSSGPHWPQHF
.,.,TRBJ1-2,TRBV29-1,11,TGCAGCGTTGATAGGGGGGGAGGCTACACCTTC,CSVDRGGGYTF
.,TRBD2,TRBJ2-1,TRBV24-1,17,TGTGCCACCAGTGATCCCGGACTAGCGGGGGGGTTTAGTGAGCAGTTCTTC,CATSDPGLAGGFSEQFF
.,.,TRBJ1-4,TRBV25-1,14,TGTGCCAGCAGCGACGACAGAAACAATGAAAAACTGTTTTTT,CASSDDRNNEKLFF
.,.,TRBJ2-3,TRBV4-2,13,TGTGCCAGCAGCCTGGCGCGGGGAGATACGCAGTATTTT,CASSLARGDTQYF
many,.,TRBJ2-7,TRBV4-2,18,TGTGCCAGCAGCCAAGAAGTCGGGGGAGGGGGTAGCTCCTACGAGCAGTACTTC,CASSQEVGGGGSSYEQYF
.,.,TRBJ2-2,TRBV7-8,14,TGTGCCAGCAGCTTAAGACTTGACACCGGGGAGCTGTTTTTT,CASSLRLDTGELFF
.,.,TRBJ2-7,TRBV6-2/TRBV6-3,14,TGTGCCAGCAGTCGAACAATAATCTCCTACGAGCAGTACTTC,CASSRTIISYEQYF
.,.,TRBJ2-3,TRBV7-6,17,TGTGCCAGCAGCTTAGATCCCAGGGCAGGGCACACAGATACGCAGTATTTT,CASSLDPRAGHTDTQYF
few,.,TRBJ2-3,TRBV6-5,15,TGTGCCAGCAGCCGCCGGGGTGGGGTATTAGATACGCAGTATTTT,CASSRRGGVLDTQYF
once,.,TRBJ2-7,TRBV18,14,TGTGCCAGCTCCTCAGGGGCTTCGTCCTACGAGCAGTACTTC,CASSSGASSYEQYF
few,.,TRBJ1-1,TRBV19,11,TGTGCCAGTAGTCTCCGACTAGAAGCTTTCTTT,CASSLRLEAFF
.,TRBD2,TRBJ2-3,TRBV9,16,TGTGCCAGCAGCGTGGCCTGGGCGGGGGGCACAGATACGCAGTATTTT,CASSVAWAGGTDTQYF
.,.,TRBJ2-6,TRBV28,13,TGTGCCAGCAGTTCCTCCGGGGCCAACGTCCTGACTTTC,CASSSSGANVLTF
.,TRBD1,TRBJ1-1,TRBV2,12,TGTGCCAGCAATCCAGGGGACAGGTTTGGATTCTTT,CASNPGDRFGFF